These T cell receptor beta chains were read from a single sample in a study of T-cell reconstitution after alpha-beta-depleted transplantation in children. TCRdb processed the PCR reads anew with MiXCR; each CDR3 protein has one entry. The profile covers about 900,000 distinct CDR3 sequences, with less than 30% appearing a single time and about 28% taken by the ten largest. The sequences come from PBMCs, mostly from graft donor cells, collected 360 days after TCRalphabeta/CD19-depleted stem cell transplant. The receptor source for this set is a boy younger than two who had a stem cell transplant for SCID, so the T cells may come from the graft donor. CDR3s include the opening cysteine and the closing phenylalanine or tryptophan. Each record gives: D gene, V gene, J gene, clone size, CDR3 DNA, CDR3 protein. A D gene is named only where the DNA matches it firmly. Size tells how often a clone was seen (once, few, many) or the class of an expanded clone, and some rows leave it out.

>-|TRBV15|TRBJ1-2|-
TGTGCCACCAGCAGAGGGGACATGGGGCAGGGCTATGGCTACACCTTC
CATSRGDMGQGYGYTF
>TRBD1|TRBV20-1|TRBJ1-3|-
TGCAGTGCTAGAGGGACAGGAACTGGAAACACCATATATTTT
CSARGTGTGNTIYF
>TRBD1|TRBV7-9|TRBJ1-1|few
TGTGCCAGCAGCCCCAGGGACAGGGGGAACACTGAAGCTTTCTTT
CASSPRDRGNTEAFF
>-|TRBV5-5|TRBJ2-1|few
TGTGCCAGCCGCAGACTCAGCTCCTACAATGAGCAGTTCTTC
CASRRLSSYNEQFF
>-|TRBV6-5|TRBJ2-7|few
TGTGCCAGCAGTTCCTATCCCGCCGGGACGCCAACCTACGAGCAGTACTTC
CASSSYPAGTPTYEQYF
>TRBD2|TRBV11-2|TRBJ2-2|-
TGTGCCAGCAGCCGCGTCGGGCGGGGGTACACCGGGGAGCTTTTTTTT
CASSRVGRGYTGELFF
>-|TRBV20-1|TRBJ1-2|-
TGCAGTGCTAGAGATCGGTGGACCAAGGCTGGCTACACCTTC
CSARDRWTKAGYTF
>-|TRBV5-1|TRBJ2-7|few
TGCGCCAGCAGCCACGCTTTAGACAGAAGCTACGAGCAGTACTTC
CASSHALDRSYEQYF
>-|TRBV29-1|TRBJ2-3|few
TGCAGCGTTGAGGGCCTAACAGATACGCAGTATTTT
CSVEGLTDTQYF
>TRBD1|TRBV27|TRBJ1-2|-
TGTGCCAGCAGACTCTCGGGACAGAACTATGGCTACACCTTC
CASRLSGQNYGYTF
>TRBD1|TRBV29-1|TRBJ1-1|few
TGCAGCGCACGAGTTGTGGGACAGGGTGAAGCTTTCTTT
CSARVVGQGEAFF
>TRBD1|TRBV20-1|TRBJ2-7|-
TGCAGTGCTACCAGGGACAGGGGCTACGAGCAGTACTTC
CSATRDRGYEQYF
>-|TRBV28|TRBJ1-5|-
TGTGCCAGCAGGGGGGGGCGGGGGGCGCTAGGTCAGCCCCAGCATTTT
CASRGGRGALGQPQHF
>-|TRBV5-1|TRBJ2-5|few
TGCGCCAGCAGCTTGGTAGCAGGGGCTGAGGGGCAGTACTTC
CASSLVAGAEGQYF
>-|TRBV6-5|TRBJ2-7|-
TGTGCCAGCCGTTCTGGGACGGCATCCTACGAGCAGTACTTC
CASRSGTASYEQYF
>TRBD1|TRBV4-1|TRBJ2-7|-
TGCGCCAGCAGCCCCCGATCGACAGGGGCGAAGTACGAGCAGTACTTC
CASSPRSTGAKYEQYF
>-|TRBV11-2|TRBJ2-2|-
TGTGCCAGCAGCTTAGGATTTGGGGGCGGGGAGCTGTTTTTT
CASSLGFGGGELFF
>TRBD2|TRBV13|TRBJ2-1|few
TGTGCCAGCAGCCCAACTAGCGGGGCCGACAATGAGCAGTTCTTC
CASSPTSGADNEQFF
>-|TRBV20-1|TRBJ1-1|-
TGCAGCGTTCTCTTCCAGGGAATGGTGGCTTTCTTT
CSVLFQGMVAFF
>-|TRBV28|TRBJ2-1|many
TGTGCCAGCAGTCCCCCCCCAGGCTACAATGAGCAGTTCTTC
CASSPPPGYNEQFF
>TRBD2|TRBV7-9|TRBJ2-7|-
TGTGCCAGCAGCTTCGGCGGGGGAATTTCCTACGAGCAGTACTTC
CASSFGGGISYEQYF